This T cell receptor (beta chain) was identified during a study of blood T cell repertoires in COVID-19. This CDR3 comprises 15 residues. Researchers sorted participants into cohorts using their self-reported clinical history. As originally analysed: Estimation of nucleated cell counts relied on the amplification of reference gene primers. The repertoire was sequenced with immunoSEQ multiplex PCR; TCRdb's copy has only in-frame clones and lacks some. V, J and clone size are taken as reported in that table, and D and trimming were inferred from the DNA itself. This sample has 200,000 or so clones; roughly four fifths occur once, and the top ten carry roughly 1.8%.

Sequenced: PBMCs or T cells enriched from blood (not recorded which). J is TRBJ2-1 and V is TRBV21-1; the table's D call, TRBD2, has no DNA check behind it. TRBV21-1 is shown as a pseudogene. This TCR was sampled from a man in his 60s who had recovered from COVID-19. DNA of the CDR3: TGTGCCAGCAGCAAGGGTGATCTCGCGGGTAATAATTCTGTCTTC. It encodes CASSKGDLAGNNSVF.